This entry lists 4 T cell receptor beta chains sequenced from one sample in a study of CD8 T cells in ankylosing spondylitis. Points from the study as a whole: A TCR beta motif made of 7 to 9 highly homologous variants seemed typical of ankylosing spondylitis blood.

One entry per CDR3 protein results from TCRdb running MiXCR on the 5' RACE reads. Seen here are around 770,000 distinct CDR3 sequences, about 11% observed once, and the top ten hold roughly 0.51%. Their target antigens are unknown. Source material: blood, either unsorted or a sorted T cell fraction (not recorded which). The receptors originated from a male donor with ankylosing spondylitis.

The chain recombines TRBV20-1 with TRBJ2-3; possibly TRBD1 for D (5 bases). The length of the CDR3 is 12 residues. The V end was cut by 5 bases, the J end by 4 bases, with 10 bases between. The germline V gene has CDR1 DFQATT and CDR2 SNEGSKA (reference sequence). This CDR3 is CSALPGSDTQYF. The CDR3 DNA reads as TGCAGTGCTTTACCAGGGTCAGATACGCAGTATTTT.

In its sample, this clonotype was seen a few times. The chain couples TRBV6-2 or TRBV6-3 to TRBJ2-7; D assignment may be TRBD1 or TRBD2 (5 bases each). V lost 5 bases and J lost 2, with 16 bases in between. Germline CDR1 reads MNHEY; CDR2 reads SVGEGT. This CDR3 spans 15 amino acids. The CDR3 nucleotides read TGTGCCAGCAGTCCTCCCCCCGAGGGGACCTACGAGCAGTACTTC. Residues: CASSPPPEGTYEQYF.

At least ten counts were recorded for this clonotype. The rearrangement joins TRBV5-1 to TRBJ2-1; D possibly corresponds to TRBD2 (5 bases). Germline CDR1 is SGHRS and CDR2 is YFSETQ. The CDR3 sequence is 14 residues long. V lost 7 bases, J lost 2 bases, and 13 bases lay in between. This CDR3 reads CASSGVFAYNEQFF. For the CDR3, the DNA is TGCGCCAGCTCCGGGGTGTTTGCCTACAATGAGCAGTTCTTC.

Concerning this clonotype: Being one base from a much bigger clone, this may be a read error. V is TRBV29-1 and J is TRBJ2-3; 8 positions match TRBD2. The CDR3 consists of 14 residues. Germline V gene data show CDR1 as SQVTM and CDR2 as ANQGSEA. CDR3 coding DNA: TGCAGCGCTGAAGACCGCCAGCGGGGGACGCCCGGGTATTTT. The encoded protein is CSAEDRQRGTPGYF.